A single T cell receptor beta chain is shown here with its context. The sample comes from a study of blood T cell repertoires in COVID-19. Study information: Sources were T cells, B-cell-depleted T cells, or PBMCs; the material itself was cDNA or gDNA.

Per the original data handling: Amplification with reference gene primers provided the estimates of nucleated cell counts. Assay used: immunoSEQ multiplex PCR; TCRdb lists only in-frame clones, some missing. Clonal size and the V and J genes are those of that table, whereas D and trimming came from the DNA. This sample has some 27,000 clones; over 75% occur once, and the top ten carry roughly 8%. The CDR3 is 16 residues long. V was pared by 6 bases and J by 0 bases, with 6 bases of the junction left unmatched. Per the germline V gene, CDR1 is SGHTS and CDR2 is YDEGEE. V and J are TRBV5-8 and TRBJ1-1; 12 nucleotides match TRBD1. Specimen: peripheral blood. This receptor was taken from a man in his forties or fifties with active COVID-19. CDR3 amino acids: CASTRDRGHMNTEAFF. Here the CDR3 DNA reads TGTGCCAGCACCCGGGACAGGGGGCATATGAACACTGAAGCTTTCTTT.